The clone carrying this T cell receptor (beta chain) was counted only a few times. Its cognate antigen is unknown. Template switching by 5'RACE produced TCR cDNA, adding a universal primer site and UMIs. TCRdb ran MiXCR on the 5' RACE reads and lists one entry per CDR3 protein. The table shows about 580,000 distinct CDR3 sequences, with about a sixth occurring only once. These data come from a study of T cells after yellow fever vaccination. The overall study: Low-cell-number fractions were prepared with SMART-Seq v4 Ultra Low Input. Study-wide points: A small proportion of clonotypes was detected in both the CD4 and CD8 compartments. Abundant clonotypes from the bulk population could get into FACS-sorted repertoires as contaminants.

Germline V gene data show CDR1 as SGHNT and CDR2 as YENEEA. V lost 8 bases and J lost 9, with 14 bases in between. The CDR3 sequence is 12 residues long. The specimen was PBMCs, collected 4 to 5 days after the first yellow fever vaccination. The gene calls are TRBV11-3 and TRBJ2-1, with D possibly being TRBD2 (6 bases). The clonotype originates from a man aged 18 to 29 who received the YFV17D yellow fever vaccine. CDR3 DNA: TGTGCCAGCCGGGGGTGGGCCTCTGAGCAGTTCTTC. Residues: CASRGWASEQFF.